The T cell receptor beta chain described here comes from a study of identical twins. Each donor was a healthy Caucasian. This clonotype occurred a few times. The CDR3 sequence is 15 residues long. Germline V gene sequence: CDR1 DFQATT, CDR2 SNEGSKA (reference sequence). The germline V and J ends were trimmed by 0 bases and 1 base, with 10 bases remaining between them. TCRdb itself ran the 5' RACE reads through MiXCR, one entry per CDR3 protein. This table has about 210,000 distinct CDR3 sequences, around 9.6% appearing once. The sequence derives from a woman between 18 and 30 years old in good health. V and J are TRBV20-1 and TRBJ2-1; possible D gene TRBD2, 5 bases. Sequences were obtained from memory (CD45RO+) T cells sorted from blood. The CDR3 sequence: CSARDLASSYNEQFF. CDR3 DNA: TGCAGTGCTAGAGATCTAGCTAGTTCCTACAATGAGCAGTTCTTC.